The rows below give T cell receptor beta chains drawn from one sample of a study of T cell changes during pregnancy in multiple sclerosis. The method was immunoSEQ multiplex PCR; TCRdb's version includes in-frame clones alone and lacks a portion of them. The sample lists about 50,000 clones; 91% were seen once. The sample in question was CD8+ T cells from peripheral blood mononuclear cells, obtained after pregnancy. These receptors all stem from a female donor with multiple sclerosis, enrolled in a pregnancy study. Each CDR3 is given with its conserved first and last residue. A D gene is named only where the DNA matches it firmly. Size tells how often a clone was seen (once, few, many) or the class of an expanded clone, and some rows leave it out.

v_call	clone_size	d_call	j_call	cdr3_aa	cdr3_nt
TRBV4-2	.	TRBD2	TRBJ2-3	CASSQDLFGGGTTDTQYF	TGTGCCAGCAGCCAAGATCTATTTGGCGGGGGGACGACAGATACGCAGTATTTT
TRBV4-1	.	.	TRBJ2-7	CASSQEGTPYYEQYF	TGCGCCAGCAGCCAAGAGGGGACACCTTACTACGAGCAGTACTTC
TRBV13	once	TRBD2	TRBJ2-2	CASSPTLLAGGTGELFF	TGTGCCAGCAGCCCGACTTTACTAGCGGGGGGGACCGGGGAGCTGTTTTTT
TRBV4-1	.	.	TRBJ2-6	CASSPATGANVLTF	TGCGCCAGCAGCCCCGCTACAGGAGCCAACGTCCTGACTTTC
TRBV28	.	TRBD1	TRBJ1-2	CASSLVHRGGNYGYTF	TGTGCCAGCAGTCTCGTCCACAGGGGAGGAAACTATGGCTACACCTTC
TRBV4-2	.	TRBD1	TRBJ1-5	CASSPGGDQPQHF	TGTGCCAGCAGCCCAGGGGGCGATCAGCCCCAGCATTTT
TRBV5-1	once	.	TRBJ1-2	CASAQDSNYGYTF	TGCGCCAGTGCGCAGGATTCTAACTATGGCTACACCTTC
TRBV10-1	.	TRBD1	TRBJ2-5	CASSEKIDRQGAWETQYF	TGCGCCAGCAGTGAAAAAATAGACCGACAGGGGGCCTGGGAGACCCAGTACTTC
TRBV27	.	.	TRBJ2-2	CASTPLATGELFF	TGTGCCAGCACCCCTTTAGCCACCGGGGAGCTGTTTTTT
TRBV4-2	.	TRBD1	TRBJ1-1	CASSQVGEKGGLDTEAFF	TGTGCCAGCAGCCAAGTCGGGGAGAAAGGGGGCTTGGACACTGAAGCTTTCTTT
TRBV11-1	.	.	TRBJ2-1	CASSLAPEAGSGSYNEQFF	TGTGCCAGCAGCTTAGCGCCCGAGGCGGGTTCAGGATCCTACAATGAGCAGTTCTTC
TRBV19	.	.	TRBJ1-1	CASRSMNTEAFF	TGTGCCAGTAGGAGCATGAACACTGAAGCTTTCTTT
TRBV19	.	.	TRBJ1-1	CASSLVGGLNTEAFF	TGTGCCAGTAGTTTAGTGGGAGGCTTGAACACTGAAGCTTTCTTT
TRBV5-5	.	.	TRBJ2-7	CASSLAQGISYEQYF	TGTGCCAGCAGCTTGGCTCAGGGGATTTCCTACGAGCAGTACTTC
TRBV9	.	.	TRBJ2-7	CASSPPRRDYEQYF	TGTGCCAGCAGCCCCCCCCGGCGGGACTACGAGCAGTACTTC
TRBV4-2	.	TRBD2	TRBJ2-2	CASSQDGTSGGNRELFF	TGTGCCAGCAGCCAAGATGGGACTAGCGGGGGGAACCGGGAGCTGTTTTTT
TRBV10-3	.	TRBD2	TRBJ2-2	CAAGLAGGPVGELFF	TGTGCCGCGGGACTAGCGGGGGGGCCCGTCGGGGAGCTGTTTTTT
TRBV27	.	.	TRBJ2-1	CASTRVGAVNEQFF	TGTGCCAGCACCCGGGTAGGGGCCGTCAATGAGCAGTTCTTC
TRBV29-1	.	.	TRBJ1-1	CSVGAGTLNTEAFF	TGCAGCGTGGGGGCGGGCACTCTTAACACTGAAGCTTTCTTT
TRBV19	.	.	TRBJ1-5	CASSIYWAFLSNQPQHF	TGTGCCAGTAGTATCTACTGGGCCTTTCTGAGCAATCAGCCCCAGCATTTT
TRBV19	.	.	TRBJ2-3	CASSITGSSTDTQYF	TGTGCCAGTAGTATCACAGGTTCTAGCACAGATACGCAGTATTTT
TRBV11-2	.	TRBD1	TRBJ2-7	CASSHWTGLYEQYF	TGTGCCAGCAGCCACTGGACAGGACTCTACGAGCAGTACTTC
TRBV25-1	.	.	TRBJ2-5	CASSESLDQYF	TGTGCCAGCAGTGAATCACTCGACCAGTACTTC
TRBV6-5	.	.	TRBJ2-3	CASSYSTTGGTDTQYF	TGTGCCAGCAGTTACTCCACGACAGGTGGAACAGATACGCAGTATTTT
TRBV7-6	once	.	TRBJ2-7	CASSLLTGSDEQYF	TGTGCCAGCAGCTTGCTGACAGGTTCGGACGAGCAGTACTTC
TRBV19	.	TRBD2	TRBJ2-1	CASSITLAGGPSSYNEQFF	TGTGCCAGTAGTATAACCCTAGCGGGGGGCCCGAGCTCCTACAATGAGCAGTTCTTC
TRBV27	once	.	TRBJ1-5	CASSLVGGNQPQHF	TGTGCCAGCAGTTTAGTAGGGGGCAATCAGCCCCAGCATTTT
TRBV2	.	.	TRBJ2-1	CASSDGGAALANEQFF	TGTGCCAGCAGTGATGGAGGGGCCGCCTTGGCCAATGAGCAGTTCTTC
TRBV11-2	.	TRBD1	TRBJ2-5	CASSSRQGMRETQYF	TGTGCCAGCAGCTCCCGACAGGGTATGAGGGAGACCCAGTACTTC
TRBV11-1	.	.	TRBJ2-7	CASSYGAGHEQYF	TGTGCCAGCAGCTACGGGGCGGGACACGAGCAGTACTTC
TRBV19	.	.	TRBJ2-5	CATSGGWQETQYF	TGTGCCACCTCAGGGGGGTGGCAAGAGACCCAGTACTTC
TRBV6-1	.	.	TRBJ2-3	CASGDRFSTQYF	TGTGCCAGCGGAGACAGGTTCAGTACGCAGTATTTT
TRBV25-1	.	.	TRBJ2-6	CASSRTGSSSGANVLTF	TGTGCCAGCAGCCGAACAGGTTCGAGCTCTGGGGCCAACGTCCTGACTTTC
TRBV20-1	.	TRBD1	TRBJ1-2	CAGGGGYTF	TGCGCAGGGGGAGGTGGCTACACCTTC
TRBV29-1	.	TRBD1	TRBJ2-7	CSAALDRGPSYEQYF	TGCAGCGCTGCCCTGGACAGGGGTCCTTCCTACGAGCAGTACTTC
TRBV6-5	few	.	TRBJ1-2	CASSPSDRGYTF	TGTGCCAGCAGTCCGAGCGACCGGGGCTACACCTTC
TRBV6-5	once	.	TRBJ2-5	CASALTEGVETQYF	TGTGCCAGCGCTTTAACGGAGGGTGTCGAGACCCAGTACTTC
TRBV2	.	TRBD1	TRBJ1-1	CASSETGIMNTEAFF	TGTGCCAGCAGCGAGACAGGGATTATGAACACTGAAGCTTTCTTT
TRBV9	.	.	TRBJ2-2	CASSGVGGNGELFF	TGTGCCAGCAGCGGTGTGGGGGGAAACGGGGAGCTGTTTTTT
TRBV6-5	.	TRBD1	TRBJ1-4	CASSYSQGADGQKLFF	TGTGCCAGCAGTTACTCACAGGGGGCGGATGGTCAAAAACTGTTTTTT